The T cell receptor (beta chain) described here comes from a study of blood T cell repertoires in COVID-19. Study at large: Italy, Spain and the United States were the sources of the convalescent and acute COVID-19 samples. T cells, B-cell-depleted T cells, or PBMCs provided the cDNA or gDNA that served as material.

The CDR3 has 14 amino acids. The germline V gene has CDR1 LNHDA and CDR2 SQIVND (reference sequence). V lost 6 bases, J lost 0 bases, and 4 bases stayed unmatched. Original processing notes: Estimates of nucleated cell counts were drawn from the amplification of reference gene primers. Clones were read by immunoSEQ multiplex PCR, and TCRdb kept only the in-frame ones, dropping some. The V and J calls and the clone size are those of that table, but D and trimming were determined from the DNA. The sample shows about 100,000 clones, more than 85% of them seen only once. Sequencing was carried out using peripheral blood. The origin of this receptor is a man aged 25 to 40 in a cohort sampled during active COVID-19. The chain uses TRBV19 and TRBJ1-1, with 7 nucleotides matching TRBD1. CDR3 DNA sequence: TGTGCCAGTAGCGGACAGGCCTTGAACACTGAAGCTTTCTTT. Its translation: CASSGQALNTEAFF.